These 30 T cell receptor beta chains originate from one sample sequenced in a study of T cell responses to AZD1222 COVID-19 vaccine (dated by TCRdb to about 2021). Library construction relied on the immunoSEQ multiplex PCR assay. Imported from immuneACCESS, the table was reduced by TCRdb to in-frame sequences with V and J called. These copies leave out some clones; in studies compared against another copy, an unresolved V gene accounts for under half, and the cause of the remainder is not known. Counted in this sample were about 140,000 clones; over 75% of them appeared once. About 4.8% of the sample rests with the top ten. The time point label, as the study defines it: baseline before first vaccination. The input for sequencing was peripheral blood, taken on day 0 of AZD1222 vaccination. Receptor source: an adult in good health.

This clone was observed a few times. The chain has TRBV30 and TRBJ2-7, with 8 nucleotides matching TRBD1. The CDR3 contains 14 residues. V gave up 3 bases and J gave up 3 bases; unmatched junction bases: 7. CDR1 and CDR2 from the germline V gene are GTSNPN and SVGIG (reference sequence). The CDR3 DNA reads TGTGCCTGGAGCAGCGGACAGGGTCTCTACGAGCAGTACTTC. Protein: CAWSSGQGLYEQYF.

The rearrangement links TRBV28 to TRBJ1-2, with 12 positions matching TRBD1. The CDR3 consists of 17 residues. V was pared by 3 bases and J by 8 bases, with 13 bases of the junction left unmatched. The germline V gene has CDR1 MDHEN and CDR2 SYDVKM. The CDR3 nucleotides read TGTGCCAGCAGTTTCTCGGTTGGCCGGGACAGGGGGCACGGCTACACCTTC. It yields the protein CASSFSVGRDRGHGYTF.

J is TRBJ1-2 and V is TRBV28; a possible D gene is TRBD1 (6 bases). The CDR3 extends over 17 amino acids. Trimming stripped 4 bases from V and 6 bases from J, with 24 bases between. CDR1 and CDR2 from the germline V gene are MDHEN and SYDVKM. The CDR3, as DNA: TGTGCCAGCAGTTCCGAGGACAGAGGAAAAGCTCTCGATGGCTACACCTTC. Protein: CASSSEDRGKALDGYTF.

V and J are TRBV6-2 or TRBV6-3 and TRBJ1-2, with 12 positions matching TRBD1. The length of the CDR3 is 15 residues. Germline CDR1 reads MNHEY; CDR2 reads SVGEGT. The J segment lost 8 bases and the V segment lost 0 bases, leaving 4 bases of the junction unmatched. The CDR3 sequence is CASSYSGTGGKGYTF. The CDR3, as DNA: TGTGCCAGCAGTTACTCAGGGACAGGGGGCAAAGGCTACACCTTC.

This clone was seen just once. The chain recombines TRBV19 with TRBJ1-1, with D unclear. The V gene's germline CDR1 is LNHDA and CDR2 SQIVND (reference sequence). Trimming cost V 5 bases and J 2 bases, with 9 bases left between them. This CDR3 region has 13 residues. CDR3 residues: CASSWVFNTEAFF. CDR3 bases: TGTGCCAGTAGTTGGGTTTTTAACACTGAAGCTTTCTTT.

The chain links TRBV4-1 to TRBJ1-1; possible D gene TRBD1, 5 bases. The CDR3 consists of 15 residues. Deletions cut 0 bases from V and 5 bases from J, with 13 bases between. Germline V gene data show CDR1 as MGHRA and CDR2 as YSYEKL. This CDR3 reads CASSQDGSGGTEAFF. The DNA of the CDR3 is TGCGCCAGCAGCCAAGATGGTTCGGGGGGGACTGAAGCTTTCTTT.

This sequence joins TRBV2 and TRBJ2-1; TRBD1 aligns across 10 bases. Germline CDR1 reads SNHLY; CDR2 reads FYNNEI. The CDR3 totals 13 residues. V trimming: 5 bases; J trimming: 9 bases; junction bases outside the gene matches: 4. CDR3: CASSRQGASEQFF. CDR3 bases: TGTGCCAGCAGTAGACAGGGGGCCTCTGAGCAGTTCTTC.

The chain employs TRBV28 and TRBJ1-5; no clear D gene. Trimming left V 3 bases short and J 6 bases short, with 12 bases between. There are 14 residues in the CDR3. Per germline, CDR1 MDHEN and CDR2 SYDVKM. The chain's CDR3 is CASSLKGVGQPQHF. CDR3 sequence (DNA): TGTGCCAGCAGTTTGAAGGGTGTAGGTCAGCCCCAGCATTTT.

This chain uses TRBV6-5 with TRBJ1-1, with D perhaps TRBD1 (6 bases). Trimming stripped 5 bases from V and 0 bases from J, with 13 bases between. Germline-derived CDR1 and CDR2 are MNHEY and SVGAGI. The CDR3 sequence is 15 residues long. CDR3 region: CASSPRGAMNTEAFF. The CDR3 nucleotides read TGTGCCAGCAGTCCCCGGGGGGCCATGAACACTGAAGCTTTCTTT.

The gene calls are TRBV19 and TRBJ1-1; 9 bases match TRBD1. V was clipped by 8 bases and J by 1 base; unmatched bases: 5. This CDR3 is built from 14 residues. The germline gives CDR1 LNHDA, CDR2 SQIVND (reference sequence). The DNA for the CDR3 is TGTGCCAGTCAGGACAGGGGAAGGAACACTGAAGCTTTCTTT. It yields the protein CASQDRGRNTEAFF. Variable domain in full (rest from reference TRBV19 and TRBJ1-1): DGGITQSPKYLFRKEGQNVTLSCEQNLNHDAMYWYRQDPGQGLRLIYYSQIVNDFQKGDIAEGYSVSREKKESFPLTVTSAQKNPTAFYLCASQDRGRNTEAFFGQGTRLTVV.

This chain uses TRBV4-2 with TRBJ1-1; tentatively, D is TRBD1 (5 bases). Germline CDR1 LGHNA, CDR2 YNFKEQ. V lost 0 bases, J lost 10 bases, and 9 bases lay in between. This CDR3 contains 12 residues. CDR3 nucleotide sequence: TGTGCCAGCAGCCAAGACGGCGGGGGAGCTTTCTTT. Translation gives CASSQDGGGAFF.

This clone was counted between two and nine times. The V call is TRBV12-5, the J call TRBJ1-1; D may be TRBD1 (5 bases). Looked up from germline, CDR1 is LGHNT and CDR2 is FRNRAP. The CDR3 contains 17 residues. Trimming removed 5 bases at V and 1 base at J, with 20 bases between. The CDR3 protein is CASGPDRRGGWNTEAFF. The CDR3 bases are TGTGCTAGTGGTCCTGACCGGAGGGGAGGATGGAACACTGAAGCTTTCTTT.

The J gene is TRBJ1-1, the V gene TRBV7-9; 12 bases line up with TRBD1. Germline CDR1 SEHNR, CDR2 FQNEAQ (reference sequence). V dropped 2 bases and J dropped 2; count of bases not matched to a gene: 12. This CDR3 contains 19 residues. Here the CDR3 reads CASSLTSLGTGGGNTEAFF. In nucleotides, the CDR3 is TGTGCCAGCAGCTTAACCAGCCTCGGGACAGGGGGCGGAAACACTGAAGCTTTCTTT.

The V and J genes are TRBV6-5 and TRBJ1-4; 9 nucleotides align to TRBD1. The V and J ends lost 4 bases and 8 bases, in that order; junction bases with no gene match: 8. The CDR3 covers 15 residues. The germline V gene has CDR1 MNHEY and CDR2 SVGAGI. CDR3 sequence (DNA): TGTGCCAGCAGTTTCCACAGGGGGCGCGTAGAAAAACTGTTTTTT. Amino acid sequence: CASSFHRGRVEKLFF.

CDR3 nucleotide sequence: TGTGCCAGCAGCCCCCAAGGGCGGGAGATAGTTACAGATACGCAGTATTTT. It specifies CASSPQGREIVTDTQYF. This chain uses TRBV14 with TRBJ2-3; the match to TRBD2 covers 7 bases. Germline CDR1 is SGHDN and CDR2 is FVKESK. This CDR3 has 17 residues. Unmatched junction bases numbered 13, after V lost 4 bases and J lost 3 bases.

This clone came up once. This chain connects TRBV3-1 (or the pseudogene TRBV3-2) to TRBJ2-2; 14 bases align to TRBD2. Trimming took 8 bases from V and 0 from J; bases not matched to a gene: 8. This CDR3 contains 18 residues. CDR1 and CDR2 from the germline V gene are LGHDT and YNNKEL (reference sequence). This chain's CDR3 is CASHPGLAGAANTGELFF. DNA of the CDR3: TGTGCCAGCCACCCGGGACTAGCGGGGGCCGCGAACACCGGGGAGCTGTTTTTT.

V gene TRBV30 combines with J gene TRBJ2-3; a possible D gene is TRBD2 (6 bases). The CDR3 has 19 amino acids. The germline V and J ends were trimmed by 2 bases and 5 bases, with 29 bases remaining between them. The germline CDR1 and CDR2 sequences are GTSNPN and SVGIG (reference sequence). CDR3 nucleotide sequence: TGTGCCTGGAGTTCTACCCTAGCGTCCTTTTCTACCCCGTTAGATACGCAGTATTTT. This translates into CAWSSTLASFSTPLDTQYF.

The chain carries TRBV9 and TRBJ2-7, with 7 bases fitting TRBD2. From germline, CDR1 is SGDLS and CDR2 YYNGEE. CDR3 length: 13 residues. Germline trimming cut 3 bases from V and 7 bases from J; bases unmatched to any gene: 7. CDR3 amino acids: CASSGGLTLEQYF. CDR3 DNA: TGTGCCAGCAGCGGGGGACTAACCTTAGAGCAGTACTTC.

As DNA, the CDR3 is TGTGCCAGCAGCTTTGACTATGGCTACACCTTC. Its protein product is CASSFDYGYTF. The V call is TRBV5-4, the J call TRBJ1-2; D call uncertain. The CDR3 has 11 amino acids. Trimming took off 2 bases at V and 3 bases at J, with 2 bases between the two ends. Germline V CDR1 and CDR2: SGHNT, YYREEE (reference sequence).

V gene TRBV25-1 combines with J gene TRBJ1-2; TRBD1 matches at 8 bases. CDR3 length: 16 residues. The trim removed 4 bases at V and 4 bases at J, leaving 11 bases unmatched. Germline V gene sequence: CDR1 MGHDK, CDR2 SYGVNS. The CDR3 DNA is TGTGCCAGCAGTGGCCCTGGACAGGGTTTCGGCTATGGCTACACCTTC. Amino acid sequence: CASSGPGQGFGYGYTF.

The gene calls are TRBV5-1 and TRBJ2-7, with 7 nucleotides matching TRBD2. The CDR3 runs to 14 residues. Trimming cost V 4 bases and J 2 bases; bases outside gene matches: 6. Germline CDR1 and CDR2: SGHRS and YFSETQ. CDR3 region: CASSPSGTTYEQYF. CDR3 in DNA: TGCGCCAGCAGCCCGAGCGGGACTACCTACGAGCAGTACTTC.

The chain links TRBV21-1 to TRBJ1-4; TRBD1 was called by the table and not checked on the DNA. TRBV21-1 is assigned pseudogene status. The length of the CDR3 is 14 residues. CDR3 amino acids: CASRPTGLREKLFF. The CDR3 region has the DNA TGTGCCAGCAGACCGACAGGCTTACGGGAAAAACTGTTTTTT.

This chain uses TRBV15 with TRBJ2-3; the match to TRBD2 covers 11 bases. This CDR3 spans 16 amino acids. The germline CDR1 and CDR2 sequences are LNHNV and YYDKDF (reference sequence). V was clipped by 0 bases and J by 4 bases; unmatched bases: 3. CDR3 residues: CATSRDSSGGPDTQYF. DNA of the CDR3: TGTGCCACCAGCAGAGATTCTAGCGGGGGGCCAGATACGCAGTATTTT.

The rearrangement joins TRBV7-9 to TRBJ2-3; TRBD2 agrees at 8 bases. V dropped 5 bases and J dropped 1; count of bases not matched to a gene: 11. Per germline, CDR1 SEHNR and CDR2 FQNEAQ (reference sequence). The CDR3 contains 17 residues. CDR3 residues: CASSPGRAGARTDTQYF. CDR3 bases: TGTGCCAGCAGCCCCGGAAGAGCGGGGGCGCGCACAGATACGCAGTATTTT.

The V and J genes are TRBV5-4 and TRBJ2-5, with D tentatively TRBD2 (7 bases). From germline, CDR1 is SGHNT and CDR2 YYREEE (reference sequence). Trimming stripped 4 bases from V and 5 bases from J, with 18 bases between. This CDR3 spans 15 amino acids. DNA of the CDR3: TGTGCCAGCAGCGGCGGGGGAGGGGGGATGGAGACCCAGTACTTC. It is translated as CASSGGGGGMETQYF. The variable domain in full, with the rest retrieved from reference TRBV5-4 and TRBJ2-5, is ETGVTQSPTHLIKTRGQQVTLRCSSQSGHNTVSWYQQALGQGPQFIFQYYREEENGRGNFPPRFSGLQFPNYSSELNVNALELDDSALYLCASSGGGGGMETQYFGPGTRLLVL.

V gene TRBV4-1 combines with J gene TRBJ2-5; either TRBD1 or TRBD2 may fit D (5 bases each). The CDR3 loop spans 18 amino acids. From germline, CDR1 is MGHRA and CDR2 YSYEKL. Trimming left V 1 base short and J 2 bases short, with 20 bases between. CDR3 sequence reads: CASSQGGIFVGSQETQYF. The CDR3 DNA sequence: TGCGCCAGCAGCCAAGGGGGGATCTTCGTGGGGAGTCAAGAGACCCAGTACTTC.

The chain's CDR3 is CAWSIQGTWAYEQYF. The CDR3 nucleotides are TGTGCCTGGAGTATCCAGGGAACGTGGGCCTACGAGCAGTACTTC. The V call is TRBV30, the J call TRBJ2-7; D is possibly TRBD1 (5 bases). CDR1 is GTSNPN and CDR2 is SVGIG in the germline V gene (reference sequence). Trimming pared 2 bases from V and 2 bases from J, leaving 16 bases between. CDR3 length equals 15 residues.

This clone was recorded once. The chain carries TRBV19 and TRBJ2-1; the D gene is possibly TRBD2 (5 bases). CDR3 length: 15 amino acids. CDR1 and CDR2 (germline): LNHDA, SQIVND (reference sequence). Trimming removed 6 bases at V and 2 bases at J, with 14 bases between. The CDR3 sequence is CASRRETNTYNEQFF. In nucleotides, the CDR3 is TGTGCCAGTAGGAGGGAGACCAATACCTACAATGAGCAGTTCTTC.

This clone has a single count. CDR3 amino acids: CAWSLLTGTEQPQHF. As DNA, the CDR3 is TGTGCCTGGAGCCTCTTGACAGGGACAGAGCAGCCCCAGCATTTT. V is TRBV30 and J is TRBJ1-5, with 7 bases fitting TRBD1. Germline trimming cut 3 bases from V and 7 bases from J; bases unmatched to any gene: 12. Germline assignment: CDR1 GTSNPN and CDR2 SVGIG (reference sequence). The CDR3 totals 15 residues.

The chain carries TRBV6-5 and TRBJ1-1; a weak D match, TRBD1 (5 bases). Germline CDR1 reads MNHEY; CDR2 reads SVGAGI. There are 15 residues in the CDR3. V was pared by 0 bases and J by 0 bases, with 8 bases between. The CDR3 nucleotides read TGTGCCAGCAGTTACTCAGCGGGGGTGAACACTGAAGCTTTCTTT. Translation: CASSYSAGVNTEAFF.